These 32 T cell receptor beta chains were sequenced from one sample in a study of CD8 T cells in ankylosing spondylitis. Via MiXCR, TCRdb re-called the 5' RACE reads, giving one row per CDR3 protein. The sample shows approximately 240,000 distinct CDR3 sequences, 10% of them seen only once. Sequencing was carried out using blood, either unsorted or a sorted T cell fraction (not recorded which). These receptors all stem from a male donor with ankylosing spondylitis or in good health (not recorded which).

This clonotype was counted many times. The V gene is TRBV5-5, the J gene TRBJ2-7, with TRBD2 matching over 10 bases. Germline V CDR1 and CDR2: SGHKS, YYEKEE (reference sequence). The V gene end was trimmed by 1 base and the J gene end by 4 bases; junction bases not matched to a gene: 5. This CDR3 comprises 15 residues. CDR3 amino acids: CASSLHTSGTYEQYF. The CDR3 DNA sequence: TGTGCCAGCAGCTTGCATACTAGCGGGACGTACGAGCAGTACTTC.

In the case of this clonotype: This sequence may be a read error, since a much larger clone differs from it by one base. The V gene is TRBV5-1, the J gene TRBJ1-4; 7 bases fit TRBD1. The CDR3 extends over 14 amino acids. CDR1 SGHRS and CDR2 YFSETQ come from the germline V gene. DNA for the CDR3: TGCGTCAGCAGCTTGGACCCAGGGGGAGAAAAACTGTTTTTT. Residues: CVSSLDPGGEKLFF.

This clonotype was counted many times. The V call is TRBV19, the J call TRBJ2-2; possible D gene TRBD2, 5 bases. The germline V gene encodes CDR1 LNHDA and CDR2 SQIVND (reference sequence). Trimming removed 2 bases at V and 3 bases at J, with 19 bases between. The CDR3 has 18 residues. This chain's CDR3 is CASSITSGLRRDTGELFF. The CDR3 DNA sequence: TGTGCCAGTAGTATAACCAGCGGACTTCGACGGGACACCGGGGAGCTGTTTTTT.

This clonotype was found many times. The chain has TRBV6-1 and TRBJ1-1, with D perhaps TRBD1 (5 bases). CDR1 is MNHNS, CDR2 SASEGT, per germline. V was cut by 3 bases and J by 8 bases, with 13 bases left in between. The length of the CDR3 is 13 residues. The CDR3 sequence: CASSERGNFEAFF. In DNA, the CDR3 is TGTGCCAGCAGTGAGCGGGGCAATTTCGAAGCTTTCTTT.

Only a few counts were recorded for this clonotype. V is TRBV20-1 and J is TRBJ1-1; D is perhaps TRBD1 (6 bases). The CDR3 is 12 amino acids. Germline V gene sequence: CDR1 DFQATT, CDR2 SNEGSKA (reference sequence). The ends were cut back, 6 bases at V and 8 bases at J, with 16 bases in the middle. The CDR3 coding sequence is TGCAGTGCGGCGGGGGCCGCTCCCGAAGCTTTCTTT. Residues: CSAAGAAPEAFF.

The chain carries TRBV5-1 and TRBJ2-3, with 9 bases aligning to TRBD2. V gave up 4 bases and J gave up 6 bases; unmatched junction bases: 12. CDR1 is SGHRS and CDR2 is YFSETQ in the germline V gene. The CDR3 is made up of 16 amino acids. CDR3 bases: TGCGCCAGCAGCCAAGGACTAGCGACACCTGGGGATACGCAGTATTTT. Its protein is CASSQGLATPGDTQYF.

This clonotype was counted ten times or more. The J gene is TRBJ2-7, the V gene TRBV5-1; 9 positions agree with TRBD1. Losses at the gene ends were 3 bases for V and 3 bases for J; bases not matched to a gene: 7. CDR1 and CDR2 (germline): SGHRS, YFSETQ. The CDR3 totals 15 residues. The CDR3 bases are TGCGCCAGCAGCTGGGGACAGGGATCAAACTACGAGCAGTACTTC. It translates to CASSWGQGSNYEQYF.

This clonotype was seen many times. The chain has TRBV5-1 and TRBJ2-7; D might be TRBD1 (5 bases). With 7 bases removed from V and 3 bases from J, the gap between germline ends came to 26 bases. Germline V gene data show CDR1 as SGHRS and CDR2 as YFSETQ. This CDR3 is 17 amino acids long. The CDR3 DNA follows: TGCGCCAGCCAGTCGGGTGTTGGACCGTGGGGCAACTACGAGCAGTACTTC. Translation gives CASQSGVGPWGNYEQYF.

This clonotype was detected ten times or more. This CDR3 reads CASIHPPGVNYEQYF. CDR3 coding DNA: TGTGCCAGTATTCACCCGCCGGGAGTCAACTACGAGCAGTACTTC. The rearrangement links TRBV19 to TRBJ2-7; TRBD2 is a possible D gene (6 bases). The CDR3 totals 15 residues. From germline, CDR1 is LNHDA and CDR2 SQIVND (reference sequence). V was clipped by 7 bases and J by 3 bases, with 19 bases between them.

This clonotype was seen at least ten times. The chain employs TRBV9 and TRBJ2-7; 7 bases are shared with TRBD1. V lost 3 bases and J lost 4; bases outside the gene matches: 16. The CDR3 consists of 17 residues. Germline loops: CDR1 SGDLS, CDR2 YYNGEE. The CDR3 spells CASSGPVGTEEDYEQYF. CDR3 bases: TGTGCCAGCAGCGGACCCGTGGGGACAGAAGAAGATTACGAGCAGTACTTC.

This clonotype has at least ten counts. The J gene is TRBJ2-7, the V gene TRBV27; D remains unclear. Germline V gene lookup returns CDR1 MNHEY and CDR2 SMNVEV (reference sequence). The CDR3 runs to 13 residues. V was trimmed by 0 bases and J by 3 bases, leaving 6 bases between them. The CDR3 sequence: CASSLSPNYEQYF. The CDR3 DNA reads TGTGCCAGCAGTTTATCTCCCAACTACGAGCAGTACTTC.

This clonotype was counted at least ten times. CDR3 region: CASSLGVREQFF. The DNA of the CDR3 is TGTGCCAGCAGTTTAGGGGTGAGGGAGCAGTTCTTC. The chain couples TRBV12-3 or TRBV12-4 to TRBJ2-1; D is unresolved. The CDR3 runs 12 residues. V dropped 1 base and J dropped 10 bases, with 8 bases sitting between them.

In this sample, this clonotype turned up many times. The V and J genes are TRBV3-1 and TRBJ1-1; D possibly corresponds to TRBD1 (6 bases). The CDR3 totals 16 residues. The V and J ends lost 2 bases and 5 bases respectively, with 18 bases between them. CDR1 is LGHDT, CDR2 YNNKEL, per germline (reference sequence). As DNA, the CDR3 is TGTGCCAGCAGCCAATGGGGAGCGGGGGCGCTGACTGAAGCTTTCTTT. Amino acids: CASSQWGAGALTEAFF.

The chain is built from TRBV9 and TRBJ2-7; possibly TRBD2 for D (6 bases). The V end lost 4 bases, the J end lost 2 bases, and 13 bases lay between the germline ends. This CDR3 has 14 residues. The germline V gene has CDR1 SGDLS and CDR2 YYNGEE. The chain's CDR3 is CASSPRDWAYEQYF. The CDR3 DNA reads TGTGCCAGCAGCCCACGGGACTGGGCCTACGAGCAGTACTTC. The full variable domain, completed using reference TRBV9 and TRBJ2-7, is DSGVTQTPKHLITATGQRVTLRCSPRSGDLSVYWYQQSLDQGLQFLIQYYNGEERAKGNILERFSAQQFPDLHSELNLSSLELGDSALYFCASSPRDWAYEQYFGPGTRLTVT.

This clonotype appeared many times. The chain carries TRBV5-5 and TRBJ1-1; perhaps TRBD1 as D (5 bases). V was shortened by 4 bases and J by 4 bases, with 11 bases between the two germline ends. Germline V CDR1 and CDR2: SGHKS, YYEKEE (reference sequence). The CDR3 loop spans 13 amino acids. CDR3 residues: CASSVGGPTEAFF. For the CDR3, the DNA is TGTGCCAGCAGCGTTGGGGGACCCACTGAAGCTTTCTTT.

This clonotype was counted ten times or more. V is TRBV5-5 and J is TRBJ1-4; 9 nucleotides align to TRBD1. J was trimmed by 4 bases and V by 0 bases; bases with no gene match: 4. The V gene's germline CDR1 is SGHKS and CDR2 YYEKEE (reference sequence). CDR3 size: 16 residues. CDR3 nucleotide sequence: TGTGCCAGCAGCTTGGGACGGACAGGGGTTAATGAAAAACTGTTTTTT. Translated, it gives CASSLGRTGVNEKLFF.

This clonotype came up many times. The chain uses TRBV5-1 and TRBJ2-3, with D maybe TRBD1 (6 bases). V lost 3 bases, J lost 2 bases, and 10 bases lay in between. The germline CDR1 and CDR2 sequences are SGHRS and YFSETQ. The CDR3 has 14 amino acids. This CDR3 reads CASSSGQNTDTQYF. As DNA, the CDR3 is TGCGCCAGCAGCTCAGGACAGAACACAGATACGCAGTATTTT.

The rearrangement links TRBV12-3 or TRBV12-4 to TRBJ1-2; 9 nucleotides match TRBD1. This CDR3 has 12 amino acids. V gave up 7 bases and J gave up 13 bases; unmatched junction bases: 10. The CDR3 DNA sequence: TGTGCCAGCAACCCGGGACAGGGAAAGGCCACCTTC. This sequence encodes CASNPGQGKATF.

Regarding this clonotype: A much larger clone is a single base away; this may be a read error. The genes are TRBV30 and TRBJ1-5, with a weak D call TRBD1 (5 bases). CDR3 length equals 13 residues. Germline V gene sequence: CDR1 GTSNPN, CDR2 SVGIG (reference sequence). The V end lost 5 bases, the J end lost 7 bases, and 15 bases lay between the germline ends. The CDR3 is CAWAHGARQPQHF. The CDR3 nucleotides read TGTGCCTGGGCACATGGGGCAAGGCAGCCCCAGCATTTT.

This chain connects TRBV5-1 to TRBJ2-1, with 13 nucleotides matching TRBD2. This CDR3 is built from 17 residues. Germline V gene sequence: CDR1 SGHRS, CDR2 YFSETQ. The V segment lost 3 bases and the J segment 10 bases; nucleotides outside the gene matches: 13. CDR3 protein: CASSSRTSGGPGWEQFF. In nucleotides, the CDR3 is TGCGCCAGCAGCTCTCGGACTAGCGGGGGACCTGGGTGGGAGCAGTTCTTC. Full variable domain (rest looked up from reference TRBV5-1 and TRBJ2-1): KAGVTQTPRYLIKTRGQQVTLSCSPISGHRSVSWYQQTPGQGLQFLFEYFSETQRNKGNFPGRFSGRQFSNSRSEMNVSTLELGDSALYLCASSSRTSGGPGWEQFFGPGTRLTVL.

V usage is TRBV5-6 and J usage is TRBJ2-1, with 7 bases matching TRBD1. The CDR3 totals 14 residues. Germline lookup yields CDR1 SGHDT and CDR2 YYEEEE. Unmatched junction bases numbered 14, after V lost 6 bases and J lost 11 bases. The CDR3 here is CASTPRDRVGQQFF. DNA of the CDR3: TGTGCCAGCACCCCCCGCGACAGGGTGGGTCAGCAGTTCTTC.

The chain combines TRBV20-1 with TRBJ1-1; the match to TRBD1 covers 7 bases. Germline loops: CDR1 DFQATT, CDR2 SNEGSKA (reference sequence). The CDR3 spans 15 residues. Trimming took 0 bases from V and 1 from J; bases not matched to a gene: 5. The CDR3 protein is CSARDPNRGNTEAFF. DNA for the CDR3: TGCAGTGCTAGAGATCCTAACAGGGGGAACACTGAAGCTTTCTTT.

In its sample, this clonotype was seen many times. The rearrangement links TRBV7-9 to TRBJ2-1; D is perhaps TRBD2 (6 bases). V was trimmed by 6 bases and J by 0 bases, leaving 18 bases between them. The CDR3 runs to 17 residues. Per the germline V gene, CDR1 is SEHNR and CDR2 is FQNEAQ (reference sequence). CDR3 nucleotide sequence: TGTGCCAGCAGTTCCCGGGCCGGGACTTACTCCTACAATGAGCAGTTCTTC. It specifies CASSSRAGTYSYNEQFF. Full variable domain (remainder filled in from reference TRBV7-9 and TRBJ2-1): DTGVSQNPRHKITKRGQNVTFRCDPISEHNRLYWYRQTLGQGPEFLTYFQNEAQLEKSRLLSDRFSAERPKGSFSTLEIQRTEQGDSAMYLCASSSRAGTYSYNEQFFGPGTRLTVL.

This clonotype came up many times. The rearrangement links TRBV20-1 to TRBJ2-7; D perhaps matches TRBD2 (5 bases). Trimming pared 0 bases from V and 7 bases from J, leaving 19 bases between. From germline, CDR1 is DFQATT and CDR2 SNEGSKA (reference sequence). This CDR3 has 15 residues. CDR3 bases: TGCAGTGCTAGAGATGCCCCCCATGGCCGGGGTGAGCAGTACTTC. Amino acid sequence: CSARDAPHGRGEQYF.

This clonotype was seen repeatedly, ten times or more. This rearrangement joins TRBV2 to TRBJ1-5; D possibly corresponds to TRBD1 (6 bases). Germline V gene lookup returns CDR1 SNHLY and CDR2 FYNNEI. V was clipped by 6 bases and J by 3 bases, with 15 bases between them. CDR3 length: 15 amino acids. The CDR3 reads CASSFGQSFNQPQHF. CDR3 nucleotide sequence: TGTGCCAGCAGCTTCGGACAGTCCTTCAATCAGCCCCAGCATTTT.

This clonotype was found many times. In DNA form, the CDR3 reads TGCGCCAGCAGCGAGAGCGGCATGGTCTATGGCTACACCTTC. It yields the protein CASSESGMVYGYTF. V is TRBV5-1 and J is TRBJ1-2; D not certain. The V and J ends lost 4 bases and 4 bases respectively, with 14 bases between them. This CDR3 has 14 residues. Germline values: CDR1 SGHRS, CDR2 YFSETQ.

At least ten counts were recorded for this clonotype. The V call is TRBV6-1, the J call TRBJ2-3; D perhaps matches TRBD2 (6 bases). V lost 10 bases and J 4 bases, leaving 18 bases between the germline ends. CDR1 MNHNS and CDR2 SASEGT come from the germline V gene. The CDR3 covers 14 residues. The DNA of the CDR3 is TGTGCCACCCGGAGGGGAGGAGGGTCAGATACGCAGTATTTT. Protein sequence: CATRRGGGSDTQYF.

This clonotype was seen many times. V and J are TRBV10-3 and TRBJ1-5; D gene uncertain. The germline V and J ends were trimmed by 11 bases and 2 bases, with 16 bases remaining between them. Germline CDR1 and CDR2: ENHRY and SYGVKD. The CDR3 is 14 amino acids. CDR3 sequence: CAVGRLGGNQPQHF. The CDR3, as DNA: TGTGCCGTTGGTAGGCTTGGGGGCAATCAGCCCCAGCATTTT.

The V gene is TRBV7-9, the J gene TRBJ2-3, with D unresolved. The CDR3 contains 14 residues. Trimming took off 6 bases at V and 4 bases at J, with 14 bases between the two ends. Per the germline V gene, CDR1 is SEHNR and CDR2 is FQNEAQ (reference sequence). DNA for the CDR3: TGTGCCAGCAGTCTAGGAGCCCTCGCAGATACGCAGTATTTT. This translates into CASSLGALADTQYF.

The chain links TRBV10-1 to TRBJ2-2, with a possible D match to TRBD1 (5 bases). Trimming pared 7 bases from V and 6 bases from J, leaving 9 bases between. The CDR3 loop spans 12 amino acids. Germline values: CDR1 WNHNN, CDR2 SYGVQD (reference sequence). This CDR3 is CASNRIPGELFF. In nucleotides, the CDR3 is TGCGCCAGCAACAGGATCCCCGGGGAGCTGTTTTTT.

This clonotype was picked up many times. CDR3 nucleotide sequence: TGCGCCAGCAGCCAAGGGTGGGCCGGTCTTAACCACAATGAGCAGTTCTTC. Translating gives CASSQGWAGLNHNEQFF. This chain uses TRBV4-1 with TRBJ2-1; D uncertain. Germline lookup yields CDR1 MGHRA and CDR2 YSYEKL. This CDR3 contains 17 residues. The V gene lost 1 base and the J gene lost 5 bases, with 18 bases spanning the gap.

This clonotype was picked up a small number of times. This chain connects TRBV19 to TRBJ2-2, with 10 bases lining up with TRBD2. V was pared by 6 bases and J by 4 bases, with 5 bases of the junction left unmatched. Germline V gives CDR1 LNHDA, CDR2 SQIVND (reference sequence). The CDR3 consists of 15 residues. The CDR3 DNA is TGTGCCAGTAGCCTAGCGGGAGTTCGCACCGGGGAGCTGTTTTTT. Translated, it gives CASSLAGVRTGELFF.